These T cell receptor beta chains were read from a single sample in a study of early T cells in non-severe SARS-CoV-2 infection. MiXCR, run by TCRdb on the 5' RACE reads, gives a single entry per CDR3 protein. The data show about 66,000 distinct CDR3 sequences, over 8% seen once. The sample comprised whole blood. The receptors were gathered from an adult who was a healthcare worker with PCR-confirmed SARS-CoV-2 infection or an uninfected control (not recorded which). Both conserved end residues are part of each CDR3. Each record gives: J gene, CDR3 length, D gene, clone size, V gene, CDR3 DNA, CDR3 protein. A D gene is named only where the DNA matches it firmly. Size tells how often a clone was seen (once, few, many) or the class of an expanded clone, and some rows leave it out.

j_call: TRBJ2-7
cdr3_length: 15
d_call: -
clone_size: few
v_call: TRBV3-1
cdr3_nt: TGTGCCAGCAGCCAAGAGTCAGAAGGACTTCGTCGGCAGTACTTC
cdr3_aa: CASSQESEGLRRQYF

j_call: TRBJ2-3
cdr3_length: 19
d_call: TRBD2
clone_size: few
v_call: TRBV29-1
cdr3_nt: TGCAGCGTTGAGGTCGGACTAGCGGGAGAAGGGGTTAGCACAGATACGCAGTATTTT
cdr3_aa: CSVEVGLAGEGVSTDTQYF

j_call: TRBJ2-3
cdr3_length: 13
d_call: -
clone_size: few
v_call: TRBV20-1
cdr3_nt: TGCAGTGCTCTACGGGGGATCACAGATACGCAGTATTTT
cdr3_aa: CSALRGITDTQYF

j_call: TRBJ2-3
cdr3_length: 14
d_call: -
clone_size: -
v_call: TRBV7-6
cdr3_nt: TGTGCCAGCACCCAAGGTACGGGGACAGATACGCAGTATTTT
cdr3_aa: CASTQGTGTDTQYF

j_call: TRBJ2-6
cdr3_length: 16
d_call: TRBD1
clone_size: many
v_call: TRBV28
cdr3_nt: TGTGCCAGCAGCAATCGACAGGGGTCTGGGGCCAACGTCCTGACTTTC
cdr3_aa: CASSNRQGSGANVLTF

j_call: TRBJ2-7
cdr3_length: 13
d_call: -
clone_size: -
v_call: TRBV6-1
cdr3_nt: TGTGCCAGCAGTGAAGTTCGTCAGTACGAGCAGTACTTC
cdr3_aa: CASSEVRQYEQYF

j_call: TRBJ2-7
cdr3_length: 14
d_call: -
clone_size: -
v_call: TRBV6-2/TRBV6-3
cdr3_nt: TGTGCCAGCAGTTATGGTCCTTCGTCCTACGAGCAGTACTTC
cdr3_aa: CASSYGPSSYEQYF

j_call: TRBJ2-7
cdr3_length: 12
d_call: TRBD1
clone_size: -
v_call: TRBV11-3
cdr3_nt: TGTGCCAGCAGCATGACAGGGAGCGAGCAGTACTTC
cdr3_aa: CASSMTGSEQYF

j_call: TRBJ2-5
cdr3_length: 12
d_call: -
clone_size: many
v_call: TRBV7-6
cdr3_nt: TGTGCCAGCGGGGGGATGCAAGAGACCCAGTACTTC
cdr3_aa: CASGGMQETQYF

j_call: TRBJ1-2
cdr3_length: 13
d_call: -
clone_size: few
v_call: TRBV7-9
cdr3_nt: TGTGCCAGCAGCGGCGGGACTAACTATGGCTACACCTTC
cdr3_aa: CASSGGTNYGYTF

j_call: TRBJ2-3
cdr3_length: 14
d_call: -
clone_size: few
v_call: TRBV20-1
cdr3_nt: TGCAGTGCTTTAGCGGTAATACCCACAGATACGCAGTATTTT
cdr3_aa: CSALAVIPTDTQYF

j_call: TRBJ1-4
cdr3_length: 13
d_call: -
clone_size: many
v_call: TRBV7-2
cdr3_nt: TGTGCCAGCAGCTATGCAACTAATGAAAAACTGTTTTTT
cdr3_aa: CASSYATNEKLFF

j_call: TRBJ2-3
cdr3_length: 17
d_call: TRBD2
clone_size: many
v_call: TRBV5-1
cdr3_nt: TGCGCCAGCAGTTCACCATCGGGACTAGCGCGCACAGATACGCAGTATTTT
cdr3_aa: CASSSPSGLARTDTQYF

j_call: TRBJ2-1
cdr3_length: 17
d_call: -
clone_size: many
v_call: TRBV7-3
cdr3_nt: TGTGCCAGCAGCAAGATGCGCCAGGGGTCCTTTGGCAATGAGCAGTTCTTC
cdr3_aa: CASSKMRQGSFGNEQFF

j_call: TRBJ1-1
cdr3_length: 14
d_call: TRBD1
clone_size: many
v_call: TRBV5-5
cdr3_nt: TGTGCCAGCAGCCTAAACGACAGGGGATCTGAAGCTTTCTTT
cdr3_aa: CASSLNDRGSEAFF

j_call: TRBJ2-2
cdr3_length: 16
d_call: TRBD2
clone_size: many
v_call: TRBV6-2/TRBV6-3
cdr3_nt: TGTGCCAGCAGTCCCTTTTTGAGCGGGGCCACCGGGGAGCTGTTTTTT
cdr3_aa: CASSPFLSGATGELFF

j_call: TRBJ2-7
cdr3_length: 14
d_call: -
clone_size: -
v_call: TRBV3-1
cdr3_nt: TGTGCCAGCAGCCAAGTGCGGGCTTCCTACGAGCAGTACTTC
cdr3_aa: CASSQVRASYEQYF

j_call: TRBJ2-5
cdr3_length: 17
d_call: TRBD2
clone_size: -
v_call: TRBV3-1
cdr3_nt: TGTGCCAGCAGCCCAGCATCGGGGAGGGCCTTTGGGGAGACCCAGTACTTC
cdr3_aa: CASSPASGRAFGETQYF

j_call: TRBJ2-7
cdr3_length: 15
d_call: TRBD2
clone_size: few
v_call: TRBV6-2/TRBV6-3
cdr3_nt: TGTGCCAGCAGGGGGTCTAGCGGTTTAGCCTACGAGCAGTACTTC
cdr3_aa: CASRGSSGLAYEQYF

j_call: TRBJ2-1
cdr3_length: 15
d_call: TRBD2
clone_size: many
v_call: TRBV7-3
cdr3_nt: TGTGCCAGCAGCGTAGTAGCGGGAAGGTACAATGAGCAGTTCTTC
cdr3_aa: CASSVVAGRYNEQFF

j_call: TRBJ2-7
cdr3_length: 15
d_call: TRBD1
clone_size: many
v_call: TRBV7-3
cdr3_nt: TGTGCCAGCAGCTTAACGTTCGGGACAGTCTACGAGCAGTACTTC
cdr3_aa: CASSLTFGTVYEQYF

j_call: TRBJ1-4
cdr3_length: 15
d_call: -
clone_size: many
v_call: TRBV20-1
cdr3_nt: TGCAGTGCTATGATACCGTTCCGGGGTAATGAAAAACTGTTTTTT
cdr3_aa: CSAMIPFRGNEKLFF

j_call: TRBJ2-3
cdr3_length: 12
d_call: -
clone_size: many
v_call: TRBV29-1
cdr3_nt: TGCAGCGTTCTCGATAACACAGATACGCAGTATTTT
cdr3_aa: CSVLDNTDTQYF

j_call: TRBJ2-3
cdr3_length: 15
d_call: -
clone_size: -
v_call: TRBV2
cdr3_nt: TGTGCCAGCAGTGAAAGTTACGATCGCACAGATACGCAGTATTTT
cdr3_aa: CASSESYDRTDTQYF

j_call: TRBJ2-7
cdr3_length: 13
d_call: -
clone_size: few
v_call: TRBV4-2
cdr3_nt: TGTGCCAGCAGCCAGGGCCTCATGGACGAGCAGTACTTC
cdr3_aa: CASSQGLMDEQYF

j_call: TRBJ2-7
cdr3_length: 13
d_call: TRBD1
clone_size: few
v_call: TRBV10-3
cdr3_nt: TGTGCCATCAGTGTTGGACAGGACTACGAGCAGTACTTC
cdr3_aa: CAISVGQDYEQYF

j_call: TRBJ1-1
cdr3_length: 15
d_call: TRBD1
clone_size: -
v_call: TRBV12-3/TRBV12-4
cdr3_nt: TGTGCCAGCAGTGATTTCAGGGGGCGCGGGACTGAAGCTTTCTTT
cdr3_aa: CASSDFRGRGTEAFF

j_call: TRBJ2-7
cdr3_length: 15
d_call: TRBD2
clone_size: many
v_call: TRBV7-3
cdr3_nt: TGTGCCAGCAGCCCTGGACTAGCGGGATACTACGAGCAGTACTTC
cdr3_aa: CASSPGLAGYYEQYF

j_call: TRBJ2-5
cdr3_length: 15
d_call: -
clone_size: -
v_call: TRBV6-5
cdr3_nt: TGTGCCAGCAGTTCCGCCATAGGGTATTCAGAGACCCAGTACTTC
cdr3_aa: CASSSAIGYSETQYF

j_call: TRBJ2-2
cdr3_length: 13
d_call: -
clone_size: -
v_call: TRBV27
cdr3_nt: TGTGCCAGCAGTCCCTCAAGGACCGGGGAGCTGTTTTTT
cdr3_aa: CASSPSRTGELFF